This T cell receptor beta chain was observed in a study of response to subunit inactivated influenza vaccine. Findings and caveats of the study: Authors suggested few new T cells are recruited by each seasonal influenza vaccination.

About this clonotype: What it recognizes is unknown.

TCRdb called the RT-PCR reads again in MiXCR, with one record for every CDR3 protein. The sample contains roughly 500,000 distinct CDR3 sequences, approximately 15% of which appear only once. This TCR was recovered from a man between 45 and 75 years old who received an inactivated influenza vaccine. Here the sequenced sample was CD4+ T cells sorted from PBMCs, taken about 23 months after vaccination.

This chain's CDR3 is CASSLQSQLGGTQYF. CDR3 in DNA: TGTGCCAGCAGCTTACAGTCCCAATTGGGGGGGACCCAGTACTTC. The chain combines TRBV7-2 with TRBJ2-5; perhaps TRBD2 as D (6 bases). The V gene lost 2 bases and the J gene lost 7 bases, with 17 bases spanning the gap. CDR3 length: 15 amino acids. Germline lookup yields CDR1 SGHTA and CDR2 FQGNSA.